This T cell receptor (beta chain) was identified during a study of cytomegalovirus exposure and HLA in healthy donors. Study background: In an early release, HLA-typed donors contributed tens of millions of unique TCR sequences. General study results and limits: In a later analysis, V- and J-gene trimming of beta chains associated with a DCLRE1C missense variant, replicated independently.

The PCR made use of 60 Vbeta and 13 Jbeta primers. Profiling relied on immunoSEQ multiplex PCR, and the TCRdb table lists in-frame clones only, not all of them. The profile shows 110,000 to 150,000 clones, about 79% of them singletons. About this clone: The antigen remains unidentified.

Trimming left V 5 bases short and J 6 bases short, with 5 bases between. This CDR3 is built from 11 residues. CDR1 ENHRY and CDR2 SYGVKD come from the germline V gene. Sequencing was performed on PBMCs. This receptor was taken from a woman in her thirties in good health and CMV-seronegative. This chain links TRBV10-3 with TRBJ2-1; no definite D call. This CDR3 reads CAISSLNEQFF. The CDR3 coding sequence is TGTGCCATCAGTTCCCTCAATGAGCAGTTCTTC.